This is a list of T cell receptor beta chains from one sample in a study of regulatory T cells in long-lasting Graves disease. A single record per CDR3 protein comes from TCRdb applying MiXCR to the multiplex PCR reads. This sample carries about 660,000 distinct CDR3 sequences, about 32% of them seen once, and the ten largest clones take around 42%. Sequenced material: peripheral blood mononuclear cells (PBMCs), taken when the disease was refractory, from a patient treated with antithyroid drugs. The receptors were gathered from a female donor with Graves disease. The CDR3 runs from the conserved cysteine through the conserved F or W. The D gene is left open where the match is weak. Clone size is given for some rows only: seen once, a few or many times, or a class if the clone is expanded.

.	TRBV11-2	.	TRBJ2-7	TGTGCCAGCAGTCAAACAGTGAACGAGCAGTACTTC	CASSQTVNEQYF
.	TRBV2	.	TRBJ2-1	TGTGCCAGCAGTGAACCAGGCCCTGAGCAGTTCTTC	CASSEPGPEQFF
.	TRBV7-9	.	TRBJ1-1	TGTGCCAGCAGCTTAAGGACTTCGGCTGAAGCTTTCTTT	CASSLRTSAEAFF
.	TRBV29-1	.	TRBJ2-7	TGCAGCGTAGCCGGGCCAGCCTACGAGCAGTACTTC	CSVAGPAYEQYF
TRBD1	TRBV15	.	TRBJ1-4	TGTGCCACCAGCAGAGCCCCCGACAGGGACGGTGAAAAACTGTTTTTT	CATSRAPDRDGEKLFF
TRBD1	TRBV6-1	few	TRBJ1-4	TGTGCCACCAAGGACAGGGCAAATGAAAAACTGTTTTTT	CATKDRANEKLFF
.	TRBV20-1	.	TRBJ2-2	TGCAGTGCTAGGGGCAGTGGCACCGGGGAGCTGTTTTTT	CSARGSGTGELFF
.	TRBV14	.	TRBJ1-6	TGTGCCAGCAGCCGAGTGGGGCCACCCCTCCACTTT	CASSRVGPPLHF
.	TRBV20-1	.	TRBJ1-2	TGCAGTGCTATGGGGGCTGAAACTAACTATGGCTACACCTTC	CSAMGAETNYGYTF
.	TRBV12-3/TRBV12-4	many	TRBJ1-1	TGTGCCAGCAACTGGGGGAACACTGAAGCTTTCTTT	CASNWGNTEAFF
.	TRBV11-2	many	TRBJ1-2	TGTGCCAGCAGCTTAAGGGAGGGTCCCTATGGCTACACCTTC	CASSLREGPYGYTF
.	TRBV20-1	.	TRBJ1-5	TGCAGTGCTAGGGGGGGGGTTCACGGCAATCAGCCCCAGCATTTT	CSARGGVHGNQPQHF
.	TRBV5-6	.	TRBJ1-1	TGTGCCAGCAGATTTGGGTTCGACACTGAAGCTTTCTTT	CASRFGFDTEAFF
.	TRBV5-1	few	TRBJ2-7	TGCGCCAGCAGTCCCGACCGCTTAACAGGGAGCTACGAGCAGTACTTC	CASSPDRLTGSYEQYF
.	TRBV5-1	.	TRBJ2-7	TGCGCCAGCAGCTTGGGCGGTCCTAAGAGGGGCGAGCAGTACTTC	CASSLGGPKRGEQYF
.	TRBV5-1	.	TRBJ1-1	TGCGCCAGCAGCATACAGAGCCTCAGCACTGAAGCTTTCTTT	CASSIQSLSTEAFF
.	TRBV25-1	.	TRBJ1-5	TGTGCCAGCAGTATTGGTTGGGGGTATACGAGCAATCAGCCCCAGCATTTT	CASSIGWGYTSNQPQHF
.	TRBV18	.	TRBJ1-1	TGTGCCAGCTCACCAGGTTTCCCGACAACGAACACTGAAGCTTTCTTT	CASSPGFPTTNTEAFF
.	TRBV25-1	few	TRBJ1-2	TGTGCCAGCAGTGAAGGGATAGGGGCCGCGGGCTACACCTTC	CASSEGIGAAGYTF
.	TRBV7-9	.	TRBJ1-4	TGTGCCAGCAGCTTAGGGACTCAAAGGAATGAAAAACTGTTTTTT	CASSLGTQRNEKLFF
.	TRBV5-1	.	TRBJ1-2	TGCGCCAGCAGCTTGGCAAGACGGACGGGGGATGGCTACACCTTC	CASSLARRTGDGYTF
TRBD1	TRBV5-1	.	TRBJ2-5	TGCGCCAGCAGCGGGGACAGTTACCAAGAGACCCAGTACTTC	CASSGDSYQETQYF
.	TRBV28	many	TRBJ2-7	TGTGCCAGCAGTTTAATCCCAGCCCACTACGAGCAGTACTTC	CASSLIPAHYEQYF
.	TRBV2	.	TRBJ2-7	TGTGCCAGCAGCCTTGGGCCCGAGGGCTCCTACGAGCAGTACTTC	CASSLGPEGSYEQYF
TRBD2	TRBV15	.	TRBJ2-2	TGTGCCACCAGCAGAGAAGTAGGGCTAGCGGGAATCACGACCGGGGAGCTGTTTTTT	CATSREVGLAGITTGELFF
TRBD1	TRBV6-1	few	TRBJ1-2	TGTGCCAGCACTCTGGGACAGCAAGAAGGCTACACCTTC	CASTLGQQEGYTF
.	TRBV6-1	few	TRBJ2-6	TGTGCCAGCAGAGGGAGACGGGCGATCTCTGGGGCCAACGTCCTGACTTTC	CASRGRRAISGANVLTF
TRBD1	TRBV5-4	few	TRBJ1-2	TGTGCCAGCAGCTTGGTGGGACAGGGGTTTGGCTACACCTTC	CASSLVGQGFGYTF
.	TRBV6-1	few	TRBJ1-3	TGTGCCAGCAAAACGGGACGGACCTCTGGAAACACCATATATTTT	CASKTGRTSGNTIYF
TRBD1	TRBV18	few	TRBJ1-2	TGTGCCAGCTCACCACCGTTGGGACAGAACTATGGCTACACCTTC	CASSPPLGQNYGYTF
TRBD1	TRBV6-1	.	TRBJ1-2	TGTACCAGCACTCAGAGGACAGGGGGCCACTATGGCCACACCTTC	CTSTQRTGGHYGHTF
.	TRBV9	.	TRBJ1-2	TGTGCCAGCAGCGTAGAGGAGGGTCGGAACTATGGCTACACCTTC	CASSVEEGRNYGYTF
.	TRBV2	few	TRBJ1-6	TGTGCCAGCAGTGCCTCTGAGGTCCAGATCGGGTCACCCCTCCACTTT	CASSASEVQIGSPLHF
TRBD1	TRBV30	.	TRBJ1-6	TGTGCCTGGAGTAAAGGGACAGGGGGAAATTCACCCCTCCACTTT	CAWSKGTGGNSPLHF
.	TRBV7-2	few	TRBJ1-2	TGTGCCAGCAGCTTAGCCCGCCAGGGTAGAGGCTACACCTTC	CASSLARQGRGYTF
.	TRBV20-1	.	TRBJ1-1	TGCAGTGCTACGACAGAGAACACTGAAGCTTTCTTT	CSATTENTEAFF
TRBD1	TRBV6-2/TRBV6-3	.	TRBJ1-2	TGTGCCAGCAATCAGGACAGGGACTATGGCTACACCTTC	CASNQDRDYGYTF
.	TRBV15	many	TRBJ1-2	TGTGCCACCAGCAGAGATCACGACTCGGGGAGCTATGGCTACACCTTC	CATSRDHDSGSYGYTF
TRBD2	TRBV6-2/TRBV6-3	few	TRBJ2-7	TGTGCCAGCAGTCGAGCGACTAGCGGGAGTAGAAACGAGCAGTACTTC	CASSRATSGSRNEQYF
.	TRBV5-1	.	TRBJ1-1	TGCGCCAGCAGGCTCGACGGAGAATTGAAAACTGAAGCTTTCTTT	CASRLDGELKTEAFF
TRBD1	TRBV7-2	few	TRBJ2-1	TGTGCCAGCGCTACCGGGACAGGGTCCTTCTTC	CASATGTGSFF
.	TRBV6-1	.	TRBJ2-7	TGTGCCAGCAGGACTAGTCAGGTGTACGAGCAGTACTTC	CASRTSQVYEQYF
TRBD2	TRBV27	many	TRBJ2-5	TGTGCCAGCAGTTGGGGGACTAGCGGGCAAGAGACCCAGTACTTC	CASSWGTSGQETQYF
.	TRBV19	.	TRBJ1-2	TGTGCCAGTCGAAAAGACATTGACTATGGCTACACCTTC	CASRKDIDYGYTF
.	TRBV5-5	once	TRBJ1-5	TGTGCCAGCAGCTTGGAGCCCAGGAGATATAGCAATCAGCCCCAGCATTTT	CASSLEPRRYSNQPQHF
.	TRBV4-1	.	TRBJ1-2	TGCGCCAGCAGCCAAGCAGTCCGGGGATATGGCTACACCTTC	CASSQAVRGYGYTF
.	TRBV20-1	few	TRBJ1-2	TGCAGTGCCTTTCCCGGCCAGGAGCTTGGCTATGGCTACACCTTC	CSAFPGQELGYGYTF
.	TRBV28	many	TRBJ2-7	TGTGCCAGCAGTGGTTCGGGACTCGCCGGATGGAACGAGCAGTACTTC	CASSGSGLAGWNEQYF